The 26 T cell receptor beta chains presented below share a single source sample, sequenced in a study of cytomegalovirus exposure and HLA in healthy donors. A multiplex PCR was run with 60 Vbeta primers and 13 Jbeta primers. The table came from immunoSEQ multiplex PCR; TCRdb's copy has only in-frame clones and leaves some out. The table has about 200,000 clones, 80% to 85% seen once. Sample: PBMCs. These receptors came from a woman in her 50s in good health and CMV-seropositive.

The CDR3, as DNA: TGTGCCAGCAGTTACAGGAGCGGTGGCTACACCTTC. As protein: CASSYRSGGYTF. The rearrangement joins TRBV6-5 to TRBJ1-2, with D uncertain. V lost 2 bases and J lost 7, with 8 bases in between. The CDR3 runs to 12 residues. Looked up from germline, CDR1 is MNHEY and CDR2 is SVGAGI.

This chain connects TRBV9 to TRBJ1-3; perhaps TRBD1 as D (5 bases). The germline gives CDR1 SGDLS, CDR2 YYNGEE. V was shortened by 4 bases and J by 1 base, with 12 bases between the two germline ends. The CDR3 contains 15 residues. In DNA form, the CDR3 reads TGTGCCAGCAGCCCCTATGGGGGGTCTGGAAACACCATATATTTT. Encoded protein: CASSPYGGSGNTIYF.

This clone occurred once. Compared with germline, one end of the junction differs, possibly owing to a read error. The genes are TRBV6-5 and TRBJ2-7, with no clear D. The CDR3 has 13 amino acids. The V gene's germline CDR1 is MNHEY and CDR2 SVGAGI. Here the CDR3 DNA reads TGTACCAGCAGTTCGGTAAACTCCTACGAGCAGTACTTC. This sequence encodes CTSSSVNSYEQYF.

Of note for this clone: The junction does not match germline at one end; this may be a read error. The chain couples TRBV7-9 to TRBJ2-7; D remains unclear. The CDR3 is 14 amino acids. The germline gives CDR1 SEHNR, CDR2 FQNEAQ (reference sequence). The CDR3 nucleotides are TGTTCCAGCAGCACCCAGAAAGTCTCCTACGAGCAGTACTTC. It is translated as CSSSTQKVSYEQYF.

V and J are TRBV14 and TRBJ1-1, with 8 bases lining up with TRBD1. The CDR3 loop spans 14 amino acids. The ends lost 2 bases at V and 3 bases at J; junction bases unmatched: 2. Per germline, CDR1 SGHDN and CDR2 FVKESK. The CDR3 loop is CASSQQGAYTEAFF. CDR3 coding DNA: TGTGCCAGCAGCCAACAGGGGGCTTACACTGAAGCTTTCTTT. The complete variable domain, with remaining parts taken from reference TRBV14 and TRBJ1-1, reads EAGVTQFPSHSVIEKGQTVTLRCDPISGHDNLYWYRRVMGKEIKFLLHFVKESKQDESGMPNNRFLAERTGGTYSTLKVQPAELEDSGVYFCASSQQGAYTEAFFGQGTRLTVV.

The CDR3 sequence: CASSRQGANEKLFF. In nucleotides, the CDR3 is TGTGCCAGCTCACGACAGGGGGCGAATGAAAAACTGTTTTTT. This chain links TRBV18 with TRBJ1-4; 10 bases map to TRBD1. This CDR3 contains 14 residues. Germline-derived CDR1 and CDR2 are KGHSH and LQKENI. V dropped 4 bases and J dropped 5; count of bases not matched to a gene: 1.

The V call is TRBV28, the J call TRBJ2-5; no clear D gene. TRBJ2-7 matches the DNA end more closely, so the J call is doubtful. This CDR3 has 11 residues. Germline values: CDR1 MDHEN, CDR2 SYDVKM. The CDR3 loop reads CASSLFYEQYF. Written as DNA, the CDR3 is TGTGCCAGCAGTTTATTTTACGAGCAGTACTTC.

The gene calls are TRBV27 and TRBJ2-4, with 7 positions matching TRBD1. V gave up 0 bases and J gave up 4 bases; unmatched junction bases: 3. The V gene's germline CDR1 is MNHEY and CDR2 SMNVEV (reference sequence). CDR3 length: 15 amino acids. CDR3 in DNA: TGTGCCAGCAGTTTATCCAAGGGACAGAAAAACATTCAGTACTTC. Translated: CASSLSKGQKNIQYF.

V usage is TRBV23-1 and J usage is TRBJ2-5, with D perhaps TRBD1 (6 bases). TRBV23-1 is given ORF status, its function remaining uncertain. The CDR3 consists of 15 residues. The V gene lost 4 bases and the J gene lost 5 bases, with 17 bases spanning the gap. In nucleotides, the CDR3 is TGCGCCAGCAGTCCGAACTCGTGGGGGCGGGAGACCCAGTACTTC. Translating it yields CASSPNSWGRETQYF.

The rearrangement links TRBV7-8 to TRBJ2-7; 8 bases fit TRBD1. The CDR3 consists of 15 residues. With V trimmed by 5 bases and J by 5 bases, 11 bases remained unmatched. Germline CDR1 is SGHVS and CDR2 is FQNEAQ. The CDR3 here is CASSATGGQSHEQYF. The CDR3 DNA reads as TGTGCCAGCAGCGCAACAGGGGGACAGAGCCACGAGCAGTACTTC.

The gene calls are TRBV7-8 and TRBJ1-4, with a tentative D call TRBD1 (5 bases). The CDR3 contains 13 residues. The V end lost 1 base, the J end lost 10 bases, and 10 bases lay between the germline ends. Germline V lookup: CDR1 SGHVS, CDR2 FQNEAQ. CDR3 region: CASSLVQDGKLFF. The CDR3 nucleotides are TGTGCCAGCAGCTTAGTACAGGACGGAAAACTGTTTTTT.

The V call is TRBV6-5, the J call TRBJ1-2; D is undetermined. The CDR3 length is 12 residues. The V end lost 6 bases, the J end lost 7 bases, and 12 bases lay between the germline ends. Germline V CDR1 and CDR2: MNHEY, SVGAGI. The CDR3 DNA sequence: TGTGCCAGCAGGACAAAGACCTCTGGCTACACCTTC. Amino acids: CASRTKTSGYTF.

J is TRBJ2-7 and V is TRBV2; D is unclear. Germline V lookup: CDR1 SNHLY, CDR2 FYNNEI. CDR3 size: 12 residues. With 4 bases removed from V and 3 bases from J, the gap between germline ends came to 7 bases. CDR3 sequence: CASSANRYEQYF. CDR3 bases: TGTGCCAGCAGTGCTAACCGCTACGAGCAGTACTTC.

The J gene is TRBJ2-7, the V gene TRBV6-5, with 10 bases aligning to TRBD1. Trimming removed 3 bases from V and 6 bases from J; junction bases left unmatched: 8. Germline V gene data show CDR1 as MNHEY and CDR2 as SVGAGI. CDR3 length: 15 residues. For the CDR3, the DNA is TGTGCCAGCAGTTATTGGGGGACAGGGGAAGTCGAGCAGTACTTC. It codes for CASSYWGTGEVEQYF.

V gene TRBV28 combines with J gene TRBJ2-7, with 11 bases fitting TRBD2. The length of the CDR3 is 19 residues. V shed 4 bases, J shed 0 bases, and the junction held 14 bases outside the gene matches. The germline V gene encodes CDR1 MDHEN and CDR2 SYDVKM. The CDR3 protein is CASSSPLAGGLPFSYEQYF. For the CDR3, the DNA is TGTGCCAGCAGTTCACCCCTAGCGGGAGGCCTCCCATTCTCCTACGAGCAGTACTTC. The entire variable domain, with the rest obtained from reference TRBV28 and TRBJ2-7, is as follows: DVKVTQSSRYLVKRTGEKVFLECVQDMDHENMFWYRQDPGLGLRLIYFSYDVKMKEKGDIPEGYSVSREKKERFSLILESASTNQTSMYLCASSSPLAGGLPFSYEQYFGPGTRLTVT.

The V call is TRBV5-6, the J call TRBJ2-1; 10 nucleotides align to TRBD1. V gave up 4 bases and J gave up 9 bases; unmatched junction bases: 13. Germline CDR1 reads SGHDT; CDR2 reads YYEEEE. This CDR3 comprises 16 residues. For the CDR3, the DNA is TGTGCCAGCAGCCTGGAAGGGACAGGGGTATTCAGTGAGCAGTTCTTC. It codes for CASSLEGTGVFSEQFF.

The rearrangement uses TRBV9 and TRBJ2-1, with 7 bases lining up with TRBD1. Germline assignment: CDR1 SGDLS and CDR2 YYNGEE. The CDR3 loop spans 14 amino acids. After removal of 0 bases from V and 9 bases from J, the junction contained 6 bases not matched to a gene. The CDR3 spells CASSVVTGDIEQFF. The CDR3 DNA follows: TGTGCCAGCAGCGTAGTCACAGGGGATATTGAGCAGTTCTTC.

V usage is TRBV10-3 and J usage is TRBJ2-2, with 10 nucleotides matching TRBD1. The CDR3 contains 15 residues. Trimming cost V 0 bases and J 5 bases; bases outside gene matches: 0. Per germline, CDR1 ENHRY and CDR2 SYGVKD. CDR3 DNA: TGTGCCATCAGTGAGTCGGGACAGGGGACCGGGGAGCTGTTTTTT. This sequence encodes CAISESGQGTGELFF.

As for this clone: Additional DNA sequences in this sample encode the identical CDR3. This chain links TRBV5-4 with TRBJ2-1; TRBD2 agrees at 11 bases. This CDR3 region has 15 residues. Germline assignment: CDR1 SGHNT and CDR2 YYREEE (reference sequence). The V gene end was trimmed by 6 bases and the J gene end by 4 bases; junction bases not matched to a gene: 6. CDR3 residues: CASTLGTSGYNEQFF. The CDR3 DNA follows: TGTGCCAGCACTCTCGGGACTAGCGGTTACAATGAGCAGTTCTTC.

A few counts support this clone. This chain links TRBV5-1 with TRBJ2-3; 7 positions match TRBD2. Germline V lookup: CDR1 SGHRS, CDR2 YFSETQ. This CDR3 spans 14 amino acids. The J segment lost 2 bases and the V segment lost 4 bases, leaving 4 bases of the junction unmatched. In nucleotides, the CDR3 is TGCGCCAGCAGCCAGACTAGCTCCACAGATACGCAGTATTTT. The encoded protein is CASSQTSSTDTQYF.

The CDR3 is CASSPGTGGFTSSNQPQHF. DNA of the CDR3: TGTGCCAGCTCACCCGGGACAGGGGGTTTTACGAGCAGCAATCAGCCCCAGCATTTT. V usage is TRBV18 and J usage is TRBJ1-5, with 11 bases matching TRBD1. Unmatched junction bases numbered 11, after V lost 3 bases and J lost 1 base. CDR1 is KGHSH and CDR2 is LQKENI in the germline V gene. The CDR3 is made up of 19 amino acids.

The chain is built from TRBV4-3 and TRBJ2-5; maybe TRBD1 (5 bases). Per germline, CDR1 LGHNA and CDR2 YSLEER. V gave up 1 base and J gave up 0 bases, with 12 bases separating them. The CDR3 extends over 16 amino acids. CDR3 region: CASSQAPPGNQETQYF. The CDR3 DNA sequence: TGCGCCAGCAGCCAAGCCCCCCCAGGGAACCAAGAGACCCAGTACTTC.

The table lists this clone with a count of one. CDR3 loop: CASSQAGTGDREQYF. The CDR3 region has the DNA TGTGCCAGCAGCCAAGCCGGGACAGGGGATCGGGAGCAGTACTTC. The chain carries TRBV14 and TRBJ2-7, with 10 bases fitting TRBD1. Per germline, CDR1 SGHDN and CDR2 FVKESK. The CDR3 has 15 residues. The ends lost 1 base at V and 7 bases at J; junction bases unmatched: 7. The full variable domain, in which reference TRBV14 and TRBJ2-7 provide the parts outside the CDR3, is EAGVTQFPSHSVIEKGQTVTLRCDPISGHDNLYWYRRVMGKEIKFLLHFVKESKQDESGMPNNRFLAERTGGTYSTLKVQPAELEDSGVYFCASSQAGTGDREQYFGPGTRLTVT.

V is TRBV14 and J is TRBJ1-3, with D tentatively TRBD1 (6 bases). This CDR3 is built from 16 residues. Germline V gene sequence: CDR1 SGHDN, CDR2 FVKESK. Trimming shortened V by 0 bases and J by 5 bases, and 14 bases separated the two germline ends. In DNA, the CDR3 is TGTGCCAGCAGCCAAGATGTTGCGCAGGGGAGAAACACCATATATTTT. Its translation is CASSQDVAQGRNTIYF.

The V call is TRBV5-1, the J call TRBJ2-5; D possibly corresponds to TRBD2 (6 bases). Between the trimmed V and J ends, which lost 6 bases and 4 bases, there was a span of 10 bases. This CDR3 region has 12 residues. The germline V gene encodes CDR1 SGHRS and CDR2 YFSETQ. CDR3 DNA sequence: TGCGCCAGCACTTCCGGGGGAGAGACCCAGTACTTC. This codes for CASTSGGETQYF.

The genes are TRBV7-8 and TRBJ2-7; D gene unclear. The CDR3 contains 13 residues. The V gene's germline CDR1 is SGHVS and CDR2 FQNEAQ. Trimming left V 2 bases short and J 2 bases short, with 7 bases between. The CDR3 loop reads CASSLSIPYEQYF. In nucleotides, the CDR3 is TGTGCCAGCAGCTTAAGCATTCCCTACGAGCAGTACTTC.